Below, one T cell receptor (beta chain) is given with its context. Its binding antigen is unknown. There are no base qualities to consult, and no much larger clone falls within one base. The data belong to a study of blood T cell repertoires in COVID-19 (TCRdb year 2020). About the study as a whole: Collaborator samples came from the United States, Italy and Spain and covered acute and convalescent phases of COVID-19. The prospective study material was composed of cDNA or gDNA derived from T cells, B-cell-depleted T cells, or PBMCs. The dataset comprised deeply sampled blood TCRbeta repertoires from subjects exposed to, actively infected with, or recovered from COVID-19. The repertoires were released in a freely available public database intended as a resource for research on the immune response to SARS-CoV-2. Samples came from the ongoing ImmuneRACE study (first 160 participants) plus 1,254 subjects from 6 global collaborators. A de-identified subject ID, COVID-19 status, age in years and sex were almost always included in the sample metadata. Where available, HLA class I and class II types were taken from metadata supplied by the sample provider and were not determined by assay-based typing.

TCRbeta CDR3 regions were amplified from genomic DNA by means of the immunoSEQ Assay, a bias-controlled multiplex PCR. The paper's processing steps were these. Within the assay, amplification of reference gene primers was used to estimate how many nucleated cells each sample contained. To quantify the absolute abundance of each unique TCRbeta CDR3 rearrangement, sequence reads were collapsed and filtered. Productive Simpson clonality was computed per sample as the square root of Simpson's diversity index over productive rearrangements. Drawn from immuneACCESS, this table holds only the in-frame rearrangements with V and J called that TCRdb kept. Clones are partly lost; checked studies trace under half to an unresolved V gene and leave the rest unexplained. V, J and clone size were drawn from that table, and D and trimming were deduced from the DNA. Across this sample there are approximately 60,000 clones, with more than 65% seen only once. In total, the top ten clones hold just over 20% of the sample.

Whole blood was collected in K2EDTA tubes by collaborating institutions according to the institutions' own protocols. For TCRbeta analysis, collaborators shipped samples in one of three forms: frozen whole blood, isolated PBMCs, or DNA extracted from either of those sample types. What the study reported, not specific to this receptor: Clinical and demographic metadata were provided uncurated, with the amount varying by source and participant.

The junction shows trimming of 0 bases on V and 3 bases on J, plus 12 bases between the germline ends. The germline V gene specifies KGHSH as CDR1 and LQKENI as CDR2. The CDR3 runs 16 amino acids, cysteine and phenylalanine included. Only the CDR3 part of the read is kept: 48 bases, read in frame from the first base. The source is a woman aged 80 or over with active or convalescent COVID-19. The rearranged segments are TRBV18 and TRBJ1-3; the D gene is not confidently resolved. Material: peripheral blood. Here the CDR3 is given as CASSPPAAEGGNTIYF. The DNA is TGTGCCAGCTCACCACCGGCAGCCGAGGGTGGAAACACCATATATTTT.